This passage covers 26 T cell receptor beta chains from one sample sequenced in a study of human T cells and chemical hapten exposure (dated by TCRdb to about 2021). The library was obtained by RACE. The reads were generated on a NextSeq 500. TCRdb itself trimmed the public reads at Q25 with fastp, ran MiXCR and retained productive beta chains. Merged by CDR3 protein, the rows form single entries marked with the most common genes and DNA. For this sample the table gives around 260,000 distinct CDR3 sequences, of which 8.6% were detected only once. Of the sample, around 2.5% falls within the top ten clones. Explained via the paper, the time point label denotes: pre-sensitization, week 0. The treatment or condition label of this sample denotes: therapeutic diphenylcyclopropenone sensitization with weekly scalp DPC. The specimen was whole blood, collected in connection with sensitization to the hapten diphenylcyclopropenone (DPC). Receptors were obtained from a middle-aged woman with alopecia areata. Some clones in this sample may be carry-over from other donors' samples.

This clonotype has only a few counts. The genes are TRBV5-1 and TRBJ2-5; TRBD1 is a possible D gene (6 bases). The V gene's germline CDR1 is SGHRS and CDR2 YFSETQ. V was pared by 4 bases and J by 3 bases, with 13 bases between. There are 14 residues in the CDR3. The CDR3 protein is CASSQGQIKETQYF. The CDR3, as DNA: TGCGCCAGCAGCCAGGGACAAATCAAAGAGACCCAGTACTTC.

The chain couples TRBV28 to TRBJ2-1; TRBD2 matches at 10 bases. This CDR3 is built from 14 residues. The germline V gene has CDR1 MDHEN and CDR2 SYDVKM. With V trimmed by 6 bases and J by 4 bases, 3 bases remained unmatched. The CDR3 here is CASSPSGRYNEQFF. CDR3 nucleotide sequence: TGTGCCAGCAGCCCTAGCGGGAGATACAATGAGCAGTTCTTC.

This chain links TRBV28 with TRBJ2-7; D perhaps matches TRBD1 (5 bases). The CDR3 consists of 16 residues. Germline lookup yields CDR1 MDHEN and CDR2 SYDVKM. Trimming pared 2 bases from V and 9 bases from J, leaving 23 bases between. The CDR3: CASSLLTDWPPTGQYF. CDR3 coding DNA: TGTGCCAGCAGTTTACTGACAGATTGGCCCCCTACTGGGCAGTACTTC.

This chain links TRBV27 with TRBJ1-1; 7 bases match TRBD1. V was clipped by 7 bases and J by 11 bases; unmatched bases: 16. Germline CDR1 and CDR2: MNHEY and SMNVEV (reference sequence). This CDR3 is built from 14 residues. The CDR3 here is CASIDTGAGGDAFF. The CDR3 nucleotides read TGTGCCAGCATCGACACAGGGGCAGGGGGAGATGCTTTCTTT.

In its sample, this clonotype was seen many times. The rearrangement links TRBV28 to TRBJ2-7, with D possibly matching TRBD1 (5 bases). This CDR3 spans 14 amino acids. CDR1 and CDR2 from the germline V gene are MDHEN and SYDVKM. Trimming shortened V by 5 bases and J by 5 bases, and 16 bases separated the two germline ends. DNA of the CDR3: TGTGCCAGCAGTACACCAGGGTGGTCGAACGAGCAGTACTTC. Its protein product is CASSTPGWSNEQYF. The full variable domain, with the rest looked up from reference TRBV28 and TRBJ2-7, is DVKVTQSSRYLVKRTGEKVFLECVQDMDHENMFWYRQDPGLGLRLIYFSYDVKMKEKGDIPEGYSVSREKKERFSLILESASTNQTSMYLCASSTPGWSNEQYFGPGTRLTVT.

In its sample, this clonotype was seen many times. The V and J genes are TRBV27 and TRBJ1-1; unclear D gene. This CDR3 contains 13 residues. Germline V gene sequence: CDR1 MNHEY, CDR2 SMNVEV (reference sequence). Trimming cost V 5 bases and J 2 bases, with 9 bases left between them. CDR3 DNA: TGTGCCAGCAGTCTTAGACCCAACACTGAAGCTTTCTTT. Translating it yields CASSLRPNTEAFF.

In this sample, this clonotype turned up many times. The V and J genes are TRBV20-1 and TRBJ1-1, with D perhaps TRBD1 (6 bases). This CDR3 is built from 12 residues. Trimming pared 5 bases from V and 5 bases from J, leaving 12 bases between. Germline V lookup: CDR1 DFQATT, CDR2 SNEGSKA (reference sequence). In DNA form, the CDR3 reads TGCAGTGCTCCGCGGGGGGCGACTGAAGCTTTCTTT. As protein: CSAPRGATEAFF.

Of note for this clonotype: A junction boundary mismatches the germline segment, possibly from a read error. The chain joins TRBV5-1 to TRBJ2-6; D is possibly TRBD1 (6 bases). The CDR3 is 17 residues long. CDR1 and CDR2 from the germline V gene are SGHRS and YFSETQ. CDR3 sequence (DNA): TGTGCCAGCAGCCTCGGGGCACAGGGACCTGGGGCCAACGTCCTGACTTTC. Protein product: CASSLGAQGPGANVLTF.

This clonotype was recorded a few times. V and J are TRBV7-6 and TRBJ2-5; no clear D. The CDR3 extends over 11 amino acids. Between the trimmed V and J ends, which lost 5 bases and 6 bases, there was a span of 7 bases. Looked up from germline, CDR1 is SGHVS and CDR2 is FNYEAQ. The CDR3 DNA reads as TGTGCCAGCAGCGCTGAACAGACCCAGTACTTC. Its translation: CASSAEQTQYF.

This clonotype has more than one count but fewer than ten. The chain has TRBV20-1 and TRBJ2-3; D is possibly TRBD2 (5 bases). V was shortened by 3 bases and J by 2 bases, with 15 bases between the two germline ends. The germline V gene has CDR1 DFQATT and CDR2 SNEGSKA (reference sequence). The CDR3 consists of 15 residues. The CDR3 is CSARKADHFTDTQYF. The CDR3 DNA reads as TGCAGTGCTAGGAAAGCGGACCACTTCACAGATACGCAGTATTTT.

This clonotype was seen a few times. The V gene is TRBV6-5, the J gene TRBJ2-3, with 12 bases fitting TRBD2. V trimming: 4 bases; J trimming: 4 bases; junction bases outside the gene matches: 9. This CDR3 region has 17 residues. From germline, CDR1 is MNHEY and CDR2 SVGAGI. Here the CDR3 reads CASSSGLAGSEADTQYF. The DNA for the CDR3 is TGTGCCAGCAGTTCCGGACTAGCGGGGAGCGAGGCAGATACGCAGTATTTT.

The chain uses TRBV24-1 and TRBJ1-1; TRBD1 is a possible D gene (6 bases). Germline V gene lookup returns CDR1 KGHDR and CDR2 SFDVKD. CDR3 length equals 11 residues. V lost 9 bases, J lost 5 bases, and 9 bases lay in between. The CDR3 coding sequence is TGTGCCACCTCACAGGGAACTGAAGCTTTCTTT. Translated, it gives CATSQGTEAFF.

As for this clonotype: This may come from a read error, since a much larger clone is one base off. The chain is built from TRBV6-2 or TRBV6-3 and TRBJ2-7, with D perhaps matching TRBD1 or TRBD2 (5 bases each). The CDR3 covers 14 residues. The germline CDR1 and CDR2 sequences are MNHEY and SVGEGT. Trimming removed 2 bases at V and 5 bases at J, with 13 bases between. Written as DNA, the CDR3 is TGTGCCAGCAGTTACGACGGGACGCTCCACGAGCAGTACTTC. It yields the protein CASSYDGTLHEQYF.

The rearrangement links TRBV5-1 to TRBJ2-2; TRBD2 matches 7 bases. The CDR3 contains 15 residues. V shed 0 bases, J shed 10 bases, and the junction held 9 bases outside the gene matches. The germline V gene encodes CDR1 SGHRS and CDR2 YFSETQ. The CDR3 DNA reads TGCGCCAGCAGCTTGGAGGTGGCGGGAGAGGTGGAGCTGTTTTTT. Its translation: CASSLEVAGEVELFF.

This clonotype was seen more than once but under ten times. The rearrangement links TRBV7-2 to TRBJ2-2; D not resolved. V was pared by 5 bases and J by 0 bases, with 10 bases between. Germline V gives CDR1 SGHTA, CDR2 FQGNSA. This CDR3 comprises 15 residues. In DNA form, the CDR3 reads TGTGCCAGCAGCCCTAGATTTTCGAACACCGGGGAGCTGTTTTTT. Protein: CASSPRFSNTGELFF.

This clonotype showed up just a few times. The J gene is TRBJ2-2, the V gene TRBV7-3, with 7 bases lining up with TRBD2. CDR1 is SGHTA, CDR2 FQGTGA, per germline. The CDR3 is 16 residues long. J was trimmed by 6 bases and V by 5 bases; bases with no gene match: 12. CDR3 protein: CASSTSGTNVPGELFF. The CDR3 nucleotides are TGTGCCAGCAGCACCTCCGGGACTAATGTCCCCGGGGAGCTGTTTTTT.

V and J are TRBV28 and TRBJ2-5, with D perhaps TRBD1 or TRBD2 (5 bases each). In germline, CDR1 is MDHEN, CDR2 SYDVKM. This CDR3 contains 15 residues. With 5 bases removed from V and 2 bases from J, the gap between germline ends came to 15 bases. CDR3 sequence reads: CASSPAGARQETQYF. DNA of the CDR3: TGTGCCAGCAGTCCCGCCGGGGCCCGTCAAGAGACCCAGTACTTC.

This clonotype was counted only a few times. This chain connects TRBV29-1 to TRBJ1-1; D remains ambiguous. Germline loops: CDR1 SQVTM, CDR2 ANQGSEA. Trimming left V 4 bases short and J 0 bases short, with 9 bases between. The CDR3 is 13 residues long. This chain's CDR3 is CSVGRVLNTEAFF. The CDR3 DNA reads TGCAGCGTTGGAAGGGTCCTGAACACTGAAGCTTTCTTT.

The rearrangement links TRBV5-5 to TRBJ2-7; D assignment may be TRBD1 or TRBD2 (5 bases each). There are 13 residues in the CDR3. V was pared by 4 bases and J by 3 bases, with 11 bases between. CDR1 is SGHKS, CDR2 YYEKEE, per germline (reference sequence). CDR3 amino acids: CASSRDGVYEQYF. The CDR3 DNA is TGTGCCAGCAGCCGGGACGGAGTCTACGAGCAGTACTTC.

The chain employs TRBV12-3 or TRBV12-4 and TRBJ1-2; D remains unclear. Trimming left V 4 bases short and J 5 bases short, with 11 bases between. The length of the CDR3 is 13 residues. CDR3 sequence: CASSYDTKYGYTF. In DNA, the CDR3 is TGTGCCAGCAGTTACGACACGAAATATGGCTACACCTTC.

The gene calls are TRBV20-1 and TRBJ2-7, with 13 nucleotides matching TRBD2. Germline V gene sequence: CDR1 DFQATT, CDR2 SNEGSKA (reference sequence). With 6 bases clipped from V and 4 bases from J, the junction kept 9 bases outside the gene matches. There are 15 residues in the CDR3. CDR3 in DNA: TGCAGTGCCCACAAGGGGACTAGCGGGGTTTACGAGCAGTACTTC. Its translation: CSAHKGTSGVYEQYF.

The chain has TRBV28 and TRBJ2-3; D gene ambiguous. Germline assignment: CDR1 MDHEN and CDR2 SYDVKM. Deletions cut 7 bases from V and 0 bases from J, with 8 bases between. The CDR3 is made up of 13 amino acids. The CDR3, as DNA: TGTGCCAGCAAGGGTAGGAGCACAGATACGCAGTATTTT. This gives the protein CASKGRSTDTQYF.

In its sample, this clonotype was seen a few times. The rearrangement links TRBV3-1 to TRBJ2-7; 9 bases agree with TRBD2. The trim removed 3 bases at V and 1 base at J, leaving 7 bases unmatched. The length of the CDR3 is 16 residues. Germline CDR1 reads LGHDT; CDR2 reads YNNKEL (reference sequence). The CDR3 coding sequence is TGTGCCAGCAGCCAGGCCGGGACTAGCCTATCCTACGAGCAGTACTTC. Its protein is CASSQAGTSLSYEQYF.

There are a few counts of this clonotype. The chain joins TRBV6-2 or TRBV6-3 to TRBJ2-2; the D is unclear. The CDR3 runs to 11 residues. V gave up 2 bases and J gave up 7 bases, with 2 bases separating them. The germline V gene has CDR1 MNHEY and CDR2 SVGEGT. CDR3: CASSYGGELFF. CDR3 sequence (DNA): TGTGCCAGCAGTTACGGCGGGGAGCTGTTTTTT.

V is TRBV6-4 and J is TRBJ2-1; the D gene could be TRBD1 or TRBD2 (5 bases each). This CDR3 spans 14 amino acids. CDR1 and CDR2 from the germline V gene are MRHNA and SNTAGT. V was clipped by 0 bases and J by 14 bases, with 17 bases between them. The CDR3 coding sequence is TGTGCCAGCAGTGACTCTTCAGGGACCGCGTTGGAGTTCTTC. Its translation is CASSDSSGTALEFF.

This clonotype was picked up a small number of times. The V and J genes are TRBV29-1 and TRBJ2-1, with 7 bases matching TRBD2. Trimming took 3 bases from V and 7 from J; bases not matched to a gene: 6. The CDR3 runs to 13 residues. The germline V gene encodes CDR1 SQVTM and CDR2 ANQGSEA. DNA of the CDR3: TGCAGCGTTGATGGCGGGAGATCGAATGAGCAGTTCTTC. Translated, it gives CSVDGGRSNEQFF.